This T cell receptor beta chain originates from a study of blood T cell repertoires in COVID-19. Background on the study: Donors in the United States, Italy and Spain gave samples during acute or convalescent COVID-19. PBMCs, B-cell-depleted T cells, or T cells provided the cDNA or gDNA that made up the material.

Authors' analysis steps: Reference gene primer amplification gave nucleated cell count estimates. The method was immunoSEQ multiplex PCR; TCRdb's version includes in-frame clones alone and lacks a portion of them. V and J calls and clone size are copied from that table; D and trimming were computed from the DNA. The repertoire consists of 200,000 to 250,000 clones, with around four fifths occurring once and the leading ten covering 4%. Comments on this clone: The sample carries other DNA sequences with the same CDR3.

In germline, CDR1 is MNHEY, CDR2 SMNVEV (reference sequence). The CDR3 consists of 14 residues. The V gene lost 3 bases and the J gene lost 0 bases, with 9 bases spanning the gap. Sequenced sample: peripheral blood. V and J are TRBV27 and TRBJ2-7, with D possibly TRBD2 on 6 matching bases. The TCR comes from a man in his fifties or sixties with acute or convalescent COVID-19. CDR3 loop: CASSLKRASYEQYF. Here the CDR3 DNA reads TGTGCCAGCAGTTTGAAGCGGGCCTCCTACGAGCAGTACTTC.